The present TCR beta chain was sequenced within a study of blood T cell repertoires in COVID-19. Study as a whole: PBMCs, B-cell-depleted T cells, or T cells provided the cDNA or gDNA that made up the material.

Assay used: immunoSEQ multiplex PCR; TCRdb lists only in-frame clones, some missing. The repertoire consists of a few hundred thousand clones, with under 90% occurring once and the leading ten covering about a tenth. Recovered status in Cohort 3 required two negative PCRs, clearance, or symptom resolution. The CDR3 spans 16 residues. Germline CDR1 GTSNPN, CDR2 SVGIG (reference sequence). The J segment lost 8 bases and the V segment lost 1 base, leaving 14 bases of the junction unmatched. The V gene is TRBV30, the J gene TRBJ1-5; TRBD1 aligns across 7 bases. Sequences were obtained from PBMCs or T cells enriched from blood (not recorded which). The clonotype was recovered from a woman in her twenties or thirties who had recovered from COVID-19. The CDR3 DNA reads as TGTGCCTGGAGTGACCGAGAGGGACAGCCTCATGAGCCCCAGCATTTT. It encodes CAWSDREGQPHEPQHF. Together with reference TRBV30 and TRBJ1-5, the CDR3 gives the full variable domain: SQTIHQWPATLVQPVGSPLSLECTVEGTSNPNLYWYRQAAGRGLQLLFYSVGIGQISSEVPQNLSASRPQDRQFILSSKKLLLSDSGFYLCAWSDREGQPHEPQHFGDGTRLSIL.